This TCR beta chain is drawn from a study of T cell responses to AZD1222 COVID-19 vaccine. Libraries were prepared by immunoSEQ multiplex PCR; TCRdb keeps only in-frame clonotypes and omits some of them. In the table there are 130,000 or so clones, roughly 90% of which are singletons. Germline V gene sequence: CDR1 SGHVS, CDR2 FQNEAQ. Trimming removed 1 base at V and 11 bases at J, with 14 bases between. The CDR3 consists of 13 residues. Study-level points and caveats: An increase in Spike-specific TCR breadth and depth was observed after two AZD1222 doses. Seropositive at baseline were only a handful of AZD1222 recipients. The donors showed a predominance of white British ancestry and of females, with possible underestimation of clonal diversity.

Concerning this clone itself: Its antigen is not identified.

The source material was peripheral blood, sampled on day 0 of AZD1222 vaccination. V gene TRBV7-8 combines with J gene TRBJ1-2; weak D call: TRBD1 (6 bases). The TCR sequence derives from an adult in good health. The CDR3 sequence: CASSLGIGQLYTF. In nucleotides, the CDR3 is TGTGCCAGCAGCTTAGGGATTGGACAGCTATACACCTTC.